These T cell receptor beta chains were read from a single sample in a study of CD4 and CD8 cells across lung adenocarcinoma regions. TCRdb ran MiXCR on the PCR reads and lists one entry per CDR3 protein. This table holds 9,500 to 15,000 distinct CDR3 sequences, approximately 48% found once. Sequenced sample: CD8+ T cells from the margin of a lung tumor. The receptors originated from a male donor with lung adenocarcinoma. The CD4 and CD8 labels of this study may be unreliable. The CDR3 runs from the conserved cysteine through the conserved F or W. Each record gives: V gene, J gene, clone size, D gene, CDR3 protein, CDR3 DNA. The D gene is left open where the match is weak. Clone size is given for some rows only: seen once, a few or many times, or a class if the clone is expanded.

TRBV7-2,TRBJ2-3,-,TRBD2,CASSPTRGGRGTDTQYF,TGTGCCAGCAGCCCCACCCGCGGCGGGAGGGGGACAGATACGCAGTATTTT
TRBV6-1,TRBJ2-1,-,TRBD2,CASRMLAGAKAEQFF,TGTGCCAGCAGGATGCTAGCGGGGGCTAAAGCGGAGCAGTTCTTC
TRBV6-1,TRBJ2-1,medium-sized,-,CASAGTGETQFF,TGTGCCAGCGCCGGGACCGGGGAGACCCAGTTCTTC
TRBV3-1,TRBJ2-2,-,-,CASSHDTGELFF,TGTGCCAGCAGCCACGACACCGGGGAGCTGTTTTTT
TRBV11-2,TRBJ2-1,-,TRBD1,CASSSSQGAYEQFF,TGTGCCAGCAGCTCAAGCCAGGGGGCCTATGAGCAGTTCTTC
TRBV12-3/TRBV12-4,TRBJ2-5,-,TRBD2,CASSLAGTSGRAIF,TGTGCCAGCAGTTTAGCCGGGACTAGCGGGAGGGCCATATTC
TRBV6-2/TRBV6-3,TRBJ2-3,-,-,CAGSGRADKETQYF,TGTGCGGGCAGTGGGCGGGCTGACAAAGAGACGCAGTATTTT
TRBV6-5,TRBJ2-3,-,-,CASSYSHSSTGAQFF,TGTGCCAGCAGTTACTCGCATAGCAGCACCGGGGCGCAGTTTTTT
TRBV6-2/TRBV6-3,TRBJ1-1,-,-,CASSLGLGNTEAFF,TGTGCCAGCAGCCTCGGACTGGGGAACACTGAAGCTTTCTTT
TRBV6-5,TRBJ2-5,-,TRBD1,CASSYSRTGGGETQYF,TGTGCCAGCAGTTACAGCCGGACAGGGGGTGGAGAGACCCAGTACTTC
TRBV25-1,TRBJ2-4,-,-,CASSDRGQVAKNIQYF,TGTGCCAGCAGTGACAGGGGCCAGGTAGCCAAAAACATTCAGTACTTC
TRBV27,TRBJ2-5,-,TRBD2,CASRGRGREVLYF,TGTGCCAGCAGGGGGAGGGGTCGGGAGGTCCTGTACTTC
TRBV5-1,TRBJ2-4,-,-,CASSSLGPIAKNIQYF,TGCGCCAGCAGCTCCTTGGGACCGATAGCCAAAAACATTCAGTACTTC
TRBV27,TRBJ2-4,-,-,CATGLRATNTQYF,TGTGCCACGGGGCTGAGAGCCACAAACACGCAGTACTTT
TRBV12-5,TRBJ2-5,-,TRBD2,CASGSGTGLQETQYF,TGTGCTAGTGGTTCTGGTACGGGACTACAAGAGACCCAGTACTTC
TRBV7-2,TRBJ2-4,-,-,CASSRGPSHDIQYF,TGTGCGAGCAGCCGGGGGCCTAGCCATGACATCCAGTACTTC
TRBV6-4,TRBJ2-4,-,-,CASSDAGLCAKDTQYF,TGTGCCAGCAGTGACGCAGGGCTGTGTGCCAAAGATACTCAGTACTTC
TRBV12-3/TRBV12-4,TRBJ2-2,few,-,CASTSGTPDNIGELFF,TGTGCCAGCACCTCCGGGACCCCAGATAATATCGGGGAGCTGTTTTTT
TRBV27,TRBJ2-4,-,-,CASRLTGTDMQYF,TGTGCCAGCAGGCTTACAGGCACAGACATGCAGTACTTC
TRBV10-2,TRBJ2-5,once,-,CAALSGRDGDTQYF,TGCGCGGCCTTAAGCGGGCGGGACGGAGACACCCAGTACTTC
TRBV6-1,TRBJ2-1,-,TRBD2,CASSENGYGGETQFF,TGTGCCAGCAGTGAAAACGGGTATGGGGGGGAGACCCAGTTCTTC
TRBV7-6,TRBJ2-3,many,TRBD2,CASKGLAGIGSTDTQYF,TGTGCCAGCAAGGGGCTAGCGGGCATTGGGTCCACAGATACGCAGTATTTT
TRBV6-1,TRBJ2-1,few,TRBD2,CASSEVSGRAVNEQFF,TGTGCCAGCAGTGAAGTCAGCGGGAGGGCCGTCAATGAGCAGTTCTTC
TRBV6-5,TRBJ1-3,many,TRBD1,CASSCQTGARNTIYF,TGTGCCAGCAGTTGCCAGACAGGGGCCCGAAACACCATATATTTT
TRBV10-2,TRBJ2-5,once,TRBD2,CAGSGVRGQDTQYF,TGCGCGGGGAGCGGGGTACGGGGCCAAGATACCCAGTACTTC
TRBV6-1,TRBJ2-2,many,-,CASRGGQTNTGELFF,TGTGCCAGCAGAGGAGGACAGACGAACACCGGGGAGCTGTTTTTT
TRBV7-2,TRBJ2-3,-,-,CASSLVRTDALYF,TGTGCCAGCAGCTTAGTTCGCACGGATGCGCTGTATTTT
TRBV27,TRBJ2-7,-,TRBD2,CASSFSGGRSYEQYF,TGTGCCAGCAGTTTTTCGGGCGGGAGATCGTACGAGCAGTACTTC
TRBV6-5,TRBJ2-2,medium-sized,-,CASSYSTQNTGELFF,TGTGCCAGCAGTTACTCGACCCAGAACACCGGGGAGCTGTTTTTT
TRBV15,TRBJ2-5,few,-,CATSRPGTSQETQYF,TGTGCCACCAGCAGACCTGGGACTTCACAAGAGACCCAGTACTTC
TRBV6-2/TRBV6-3,TRBJ2-7,many,-,CASRKVWGVNEQYF,TGTGCCAGCAGAAAGGTGTGGGGGGTCAACGAGCAGTACTTC
TRBV27,TRBJ2-5,once,-,CASSWDKGRETQYF,TGTGCCAGCAGTTGGGACAAGGGTAGGGAGACCCAGTACTTC
TRBV27,TRBJ1-4,medium-sized,-,CASSLRDGRGEKLFF,TGTGCCAGCAGTCTTCGGGACGGCCGGGGGGAAAAACTGTTTTTT
TRBV27,TRBJ2-1,-,TRBD1,CASSSPLRTGGNEQFF,TGTGCCAGCAGTTCTCCACTCCGGACAGGGGGGAATGAGCAGTTCTTC
TRBV15,TRBJ2-3,-,-,CATSGQGNTQYF,TGTGCCACCAGCGGGCAGGGAAATACGCAGTATTTT
TRBV7-3,TRBJ2-2,many,-,CASSLSAANTGELFF,TGTGCCAGCAGCTTATCGGCCGCGAACACCGGGGAGCTGTTTTTT
TRBV6-1,TRBJ2-5,few,-,CASSGQGSQETQYF,TGTGCCAGCAGTGGGCAGGGAAGTCAAGAGACCCAGTACTTC
TRBV5-6,TRBJ2-3,-,-,CASSRGETGTNMQYF,TGTGCCAGCAGCCGGGGCGAGACGGGCACAAATATGCAGTACTTT
TRBV20-1,TRBJ1-5,few,-,CSATTGTYQPQHF,TGCAGTGCTACAACCGGGACCTATCAGCCCCAGCATTTT
TRBV7-8,TRBJ2-7,many,TRBD1,CASSALHRGLDYEQYF,TGTGCCAGCAGCGCCCTCCACAGGGGGCTTGACTACGAGCAGTACTTC
TRBV10-3,TRBJ2-3,-,TRBD2,CGAGTGGRGPETQYF,TGTGGCGCGGGGACGGGGGGGCGTGGCCCAGAGACGCAGTATTTT
TRBV6-1,TRBJ2-7,-,TRBD1,CASRAGGREQYF,TGTGCCAGCAGGGCAGGGGGCCGCGAGCAGTACTTC
TRBV6-5,TRBJ2-1,-,-,CASSYSSRQETQFF,TGTGCCAGCAGTTACTCGAGTCGTCAAGAGACCCAGTTCTTC
TRBV6-5,TRBJ2-5,few,-,CASSFPSRPETQYF,TGTGCCAGCAGTTTCCCTTCACGTCCAGAGACCCAGTACTTC
TRBV14,TRBJ2-1,-,TRBD1,CASSVPGTGGLNEQFF,TGTGCCAGCAGCGTCCCCGGGACAGGGGGGCTAAATGAGCAGTTCTTC
TRBV14,TRBJ2-5,-,-,CASSQDGPAQKTQYF,TGTGCCAGCAGCCAAGATGGTCCAGCCCAAAAGACCCAGTACTTC
TRBV15,TRBJ2-1,-,-,CATSRDRDLSYNEQFF,TGTGCCACCAGCAGAGACCGTGACCTCTCCTACAATGAGCAGTTCTTC
TRBV30,TRBJ1-1,few,-,CASTVNTEAFF,TGTGCCTCGACAGTGAACACTGAAGCTTTCTTT
TRBV6-1,TRBJ2-5,-,-,CASSAQVQETQYF,TGTGCCAGCAGTGCCCAGGTCCAAGAGACCCAGTACTTC
TRBV27,TRBJ2-3,-,-,CASKSLAPDTQYF,TGTGCCAGCAAAAGCCTAGCCCCAGATACGCAGTATTTT
TRBV25-1,TRBJ1-1,many,-,CASTGGRDTEAFF,TGTGCCAGCACCGGGGGACGGGACACTGAAGCTTTCTTT
TRBV6-5,TRBJ2-5,-,TRBD2,CASSTGGGKTQYF,TGTGCCAGCAGCACCGGGGGAGGGAAGACCCAGTACTTC
TRBV4-1,TRBJ2-7,-,-,CASSQRQGPYEQYF,TGCGCCAGCAGCCAAAGGCAGGGCCCCTACGAGCAGTACTTC
TRBV6-4,TRBJ2-3,-,-,CASSGGRDRDTQYF,TGTGCGAGCAGTGGGGGACGTGACCGAGATACGCAGTATTTC
TRBV27,TRBJ2-1,-,TRBD1,CASRNRGIYNEQFF,TGTGCCAGCAGGAACAGGGGAATCTACAATGAGCAGTTCTTC